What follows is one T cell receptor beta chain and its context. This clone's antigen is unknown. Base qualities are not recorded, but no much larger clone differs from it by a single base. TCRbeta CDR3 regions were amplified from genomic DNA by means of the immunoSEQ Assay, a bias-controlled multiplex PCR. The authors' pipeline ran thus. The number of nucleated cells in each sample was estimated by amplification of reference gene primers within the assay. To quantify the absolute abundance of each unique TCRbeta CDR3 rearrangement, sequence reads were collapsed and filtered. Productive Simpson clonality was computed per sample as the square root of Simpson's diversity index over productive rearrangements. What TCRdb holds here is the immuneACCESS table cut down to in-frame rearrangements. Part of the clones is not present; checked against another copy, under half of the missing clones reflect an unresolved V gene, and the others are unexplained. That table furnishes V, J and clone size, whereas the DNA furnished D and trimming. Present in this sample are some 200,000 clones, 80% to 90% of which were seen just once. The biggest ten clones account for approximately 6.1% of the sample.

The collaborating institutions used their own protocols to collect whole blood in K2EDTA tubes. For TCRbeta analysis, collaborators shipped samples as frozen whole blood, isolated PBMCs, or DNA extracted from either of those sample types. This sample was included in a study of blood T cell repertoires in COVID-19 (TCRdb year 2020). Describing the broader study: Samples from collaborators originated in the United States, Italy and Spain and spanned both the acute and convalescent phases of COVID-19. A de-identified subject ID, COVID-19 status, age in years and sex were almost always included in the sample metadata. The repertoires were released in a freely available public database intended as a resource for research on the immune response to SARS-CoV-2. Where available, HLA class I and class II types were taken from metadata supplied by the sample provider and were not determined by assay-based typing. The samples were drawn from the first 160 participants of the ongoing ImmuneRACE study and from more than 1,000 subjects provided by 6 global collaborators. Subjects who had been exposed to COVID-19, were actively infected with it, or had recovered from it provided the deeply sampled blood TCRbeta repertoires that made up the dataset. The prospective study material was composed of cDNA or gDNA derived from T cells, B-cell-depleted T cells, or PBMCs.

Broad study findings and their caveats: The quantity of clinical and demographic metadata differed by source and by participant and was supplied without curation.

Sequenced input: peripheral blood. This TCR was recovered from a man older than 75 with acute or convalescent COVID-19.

The sequence in DNA is TGTGCCAGCAGCTTGGAACTAGCGGGAGCGGATGAGCAGTTCTTC. This codes for CASSLELAGADEQFF. The rearrangement joined TRBV5-8 to TRBJ2-1, and TRBD2 matches 11 of the central bases. The junction shows trimming of 0 bases on V and 8 bases on J, and the gene matches do not reach 4 bases of it. The CDR3 measures 15 amino acids from cysteine to phenylalanine. Only the CDR3 DNA is retained, 45 bases long and in frame from the first base. Reading the germline V gene gives CDR1 SGHTS and CDR2 YDEGEE.